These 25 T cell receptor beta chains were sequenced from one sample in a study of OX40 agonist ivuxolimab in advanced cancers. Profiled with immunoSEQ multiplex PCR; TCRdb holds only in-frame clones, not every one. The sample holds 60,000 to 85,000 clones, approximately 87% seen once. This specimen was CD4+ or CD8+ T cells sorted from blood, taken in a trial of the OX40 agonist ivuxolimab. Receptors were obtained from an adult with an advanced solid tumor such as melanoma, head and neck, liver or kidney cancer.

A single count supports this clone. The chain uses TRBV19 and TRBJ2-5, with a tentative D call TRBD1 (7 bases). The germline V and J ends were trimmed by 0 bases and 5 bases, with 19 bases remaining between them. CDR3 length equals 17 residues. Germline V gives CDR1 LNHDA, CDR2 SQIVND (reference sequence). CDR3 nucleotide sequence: TGTGCCAGTAGTATAGAAGGGAGGAGGGGGACAGAGGAGACCCAGTACTTC. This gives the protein CASSIEGRRGTEETQYF.

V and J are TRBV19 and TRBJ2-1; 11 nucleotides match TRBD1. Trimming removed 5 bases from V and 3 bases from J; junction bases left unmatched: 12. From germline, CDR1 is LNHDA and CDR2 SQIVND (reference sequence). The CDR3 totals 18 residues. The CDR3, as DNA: TGTGCCAGTAGTGCAGGCTCCCGGGACAGGGGGTTCTACAATGAGCAGTTCTTC. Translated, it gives CASSAGSRDRGFYNEQFF.

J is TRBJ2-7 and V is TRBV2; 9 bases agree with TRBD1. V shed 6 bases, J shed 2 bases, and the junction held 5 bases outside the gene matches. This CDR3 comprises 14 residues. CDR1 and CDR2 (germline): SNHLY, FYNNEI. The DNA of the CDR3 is TGTGCCAGCAGGCCTAGACAGGGGGCCTACGAGCAGTACTTC. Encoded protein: CASRPRQGAYEQYF.

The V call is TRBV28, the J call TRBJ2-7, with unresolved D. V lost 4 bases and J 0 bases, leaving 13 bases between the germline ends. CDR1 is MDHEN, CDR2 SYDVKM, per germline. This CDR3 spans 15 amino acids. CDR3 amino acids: CASSSPALSSYEQYF. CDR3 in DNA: TGTGCCAGCAGTTCTCCAGCGTTAAGCTCCTACGAGCAGTACTTC.

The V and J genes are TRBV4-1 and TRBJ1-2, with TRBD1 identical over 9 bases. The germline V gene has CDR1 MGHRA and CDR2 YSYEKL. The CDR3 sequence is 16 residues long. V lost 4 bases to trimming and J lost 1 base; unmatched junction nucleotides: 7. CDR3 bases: TGCGCCAGCAGCCGAGCGGGGACAGGGAGTAACTATGGCTACACCTTC. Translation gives CASSRAGTGSNYGYTF.

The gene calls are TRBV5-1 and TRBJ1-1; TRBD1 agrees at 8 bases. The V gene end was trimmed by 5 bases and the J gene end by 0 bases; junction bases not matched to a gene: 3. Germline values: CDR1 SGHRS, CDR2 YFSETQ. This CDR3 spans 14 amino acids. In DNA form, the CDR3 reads TGCGCCAGCAGAAGGACAGGGTTGAACACTGAAGCTTTCTTT. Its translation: CASRRTGLNTEAFF.

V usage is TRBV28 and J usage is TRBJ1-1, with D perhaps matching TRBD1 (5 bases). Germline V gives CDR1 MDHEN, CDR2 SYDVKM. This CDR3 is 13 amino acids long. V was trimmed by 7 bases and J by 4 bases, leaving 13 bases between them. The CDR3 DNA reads TGTGCCAGCACTGGGGGATGGGCCACTGAAGCTTTCTTT. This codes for CASTGGWATEAFF. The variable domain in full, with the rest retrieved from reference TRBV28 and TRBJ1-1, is DVKVTQSSRYLVKRTGEKVFLECVQDMDHENMFWYRQDPGLGLRLIYFSYDVKMKEKGDIPEGYSVSREKKERFSLILESASTNQTSMYLCASTGGWATEAFFGQGTRLTVV.

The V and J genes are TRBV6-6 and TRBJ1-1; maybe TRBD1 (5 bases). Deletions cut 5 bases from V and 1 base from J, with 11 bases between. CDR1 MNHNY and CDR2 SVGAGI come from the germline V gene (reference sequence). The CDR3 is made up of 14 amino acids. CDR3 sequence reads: CASSDRQSNTEAFF. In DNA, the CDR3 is TGTGCCAGCAGTGACCGACAGTCGAACACTGAAGCTTTCTTT.

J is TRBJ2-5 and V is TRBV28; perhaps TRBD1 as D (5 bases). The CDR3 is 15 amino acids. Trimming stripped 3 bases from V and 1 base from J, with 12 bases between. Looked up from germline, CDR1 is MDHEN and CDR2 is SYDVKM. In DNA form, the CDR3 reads TGTGCCAGCAGTTTCGTTGGGGCTGGCCAAGAGACCCAGTACTTC. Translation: CASSFVGAGQETQYF.

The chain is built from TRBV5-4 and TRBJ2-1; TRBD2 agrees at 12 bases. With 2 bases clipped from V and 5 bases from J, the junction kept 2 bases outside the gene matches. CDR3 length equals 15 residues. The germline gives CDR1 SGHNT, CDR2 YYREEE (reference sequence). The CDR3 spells CASSFRLAGDNEQFF. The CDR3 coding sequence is TGTGCCAGCAGCTTCCGACTAGCGGGGGACAATGAGCAGTTCTTC.

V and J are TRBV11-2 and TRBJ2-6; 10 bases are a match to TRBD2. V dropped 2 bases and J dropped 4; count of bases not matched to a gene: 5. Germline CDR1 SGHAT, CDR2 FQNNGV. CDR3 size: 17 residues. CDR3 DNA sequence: TGTGCCAGCAGCTTAACAGCGGGAGGGCCCGGGGCCAACGTCCTGACTTTC. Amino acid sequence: CASSLTAGGPGANVLTF. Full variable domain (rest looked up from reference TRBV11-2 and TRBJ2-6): EAGVAQSPRYKIIEKRQSVAFWCNPISGHATLYWYQQILGQGPKLLIQFQNNGVVDDSQLPKDRFSAERLKGVDSTLKIQPAKLEDSAVYLCASSLTAGGPGANVLTFGAGSRLTVL.

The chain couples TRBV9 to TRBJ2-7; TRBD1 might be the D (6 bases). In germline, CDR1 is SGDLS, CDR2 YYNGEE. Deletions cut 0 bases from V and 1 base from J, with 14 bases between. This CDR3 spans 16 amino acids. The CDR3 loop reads CASSVGGTPRSYEQYF. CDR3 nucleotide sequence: TGTGCCAGCAGCGTAGGGGGGACACCTCGATCCTACGAGCAGTACTTC.

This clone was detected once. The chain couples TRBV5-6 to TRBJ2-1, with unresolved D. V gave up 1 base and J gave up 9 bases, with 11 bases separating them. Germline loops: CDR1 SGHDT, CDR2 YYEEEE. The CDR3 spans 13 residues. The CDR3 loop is CASSLPAKVEQFF. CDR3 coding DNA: TGTGCCAGCAGCTTGCCAGCAAAGGTTGAGCAGTTCTTC. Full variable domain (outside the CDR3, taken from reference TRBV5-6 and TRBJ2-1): DAGVTQSPTHLIKTRGQQVTLRCSPKSGHDTVSWYQQALGQGPQFIFQYYEEEERQRGNFPDRFSGHQFPNYSSELNVNALLLGDSALYLCASSLPAKVEQFFGPGTRLTVL.

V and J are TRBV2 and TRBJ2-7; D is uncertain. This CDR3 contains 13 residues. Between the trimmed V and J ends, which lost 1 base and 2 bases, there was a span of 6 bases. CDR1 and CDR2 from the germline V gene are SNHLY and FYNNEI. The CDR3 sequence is CASSEVPTYEQYF. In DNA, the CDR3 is TGTGCCAGCAGTGAAGTGCCCACCTACGAGCAGTACTTC.

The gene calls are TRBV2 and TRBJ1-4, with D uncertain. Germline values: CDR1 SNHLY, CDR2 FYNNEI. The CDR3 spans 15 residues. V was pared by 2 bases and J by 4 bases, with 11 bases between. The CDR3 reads CASSERQDYNEKLFF. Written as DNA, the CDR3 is TGTGCCAGCAGTGAAAGGCAGGACTATAATGAAAAACTGTTTTTT.

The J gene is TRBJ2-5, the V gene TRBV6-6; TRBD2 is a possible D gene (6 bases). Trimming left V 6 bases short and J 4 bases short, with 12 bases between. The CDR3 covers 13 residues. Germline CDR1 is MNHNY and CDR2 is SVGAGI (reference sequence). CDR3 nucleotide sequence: TGTGCCAGCAGAGTGGAGGGTAGAGAGACCCAGTACTTC. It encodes CASRVEGRETQYF.

The CDR3 bases are TGTGCCAGCACCTCGGGACAGGGGCCCTACGAGCAGTACTTC. Translation gives CASTSGQGPYEQYF. The rearrangement uses TRBV6-6 and TRBJ2-7, with TRBD1 matching 10 bases. Germline CDR1 MNHNY, CDR2 SVGAGI (reference sequence). V was pared by 7 bases and J by 2 bases, with 5 bases of the junction left unmatched. The CDR3 totals 14 residues.

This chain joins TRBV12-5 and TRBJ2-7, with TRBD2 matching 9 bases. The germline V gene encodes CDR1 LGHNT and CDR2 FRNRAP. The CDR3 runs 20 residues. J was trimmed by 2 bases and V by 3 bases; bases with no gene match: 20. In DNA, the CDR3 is TGTGCTAGTGGTTTCATCCTTGAGCGGGAGGCCCCCCGGGGGACCTACGAGCAGTACTTC. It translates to CASGFILEREAPRGTYEQYF. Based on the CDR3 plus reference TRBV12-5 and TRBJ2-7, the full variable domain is DARVTQTPRHKVTEMGQEVTMRCQPILGHNTVFWYRQTMMQGLELLAYFRNRAPLDDSGMPKDRFSAEMPDATLATLKIQPSEPRDSAVYFCASGFILEREAPRGTYEQYFGPGTRLTVT.

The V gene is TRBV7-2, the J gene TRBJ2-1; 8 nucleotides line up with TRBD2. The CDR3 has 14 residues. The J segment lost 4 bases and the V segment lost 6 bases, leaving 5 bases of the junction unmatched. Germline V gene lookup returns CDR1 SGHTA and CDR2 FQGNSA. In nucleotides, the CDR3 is TGTGCCAGCAGGACCGGGACTAGGTACAATGAGCAGTTCTTC. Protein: CASRTGTRYNEQFF.

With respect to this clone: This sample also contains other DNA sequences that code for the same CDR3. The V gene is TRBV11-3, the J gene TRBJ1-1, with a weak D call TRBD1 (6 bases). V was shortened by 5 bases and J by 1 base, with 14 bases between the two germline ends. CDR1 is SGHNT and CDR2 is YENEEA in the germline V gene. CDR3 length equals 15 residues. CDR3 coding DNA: TGTGCCAGCAGCCAAGGTACAGGGAGGAACACTGAAGCTTTCTTT. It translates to CASSQGTGRNTEAFF.

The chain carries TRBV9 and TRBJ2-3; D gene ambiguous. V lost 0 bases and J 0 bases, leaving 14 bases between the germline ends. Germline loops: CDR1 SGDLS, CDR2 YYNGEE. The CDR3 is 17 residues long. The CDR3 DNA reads TGTGCCAGCAGCGTAGACGAGTCCTACTCTAGCACAGATACGCAGTATTTT. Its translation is CASSVDESYSSTDTQYF.

The CDR3 reads CSAGQGPGELFF. The CDR3 nucleotides are TGCAGCGCGGGCCAGGGGCCCGGGGAGCTGTTTTTT. The V gene is TRBV29-1, the J gene TRBJ2-2; D is perhaps TRBD1 (6 bases). V dropped 7 bases and J dropped 6 bases, with 12 bases sitting between them. This CDR3 has 12 residues. Germline V gene lookup returns CDR1 SQVTM and CDR2 ANQGSEA.

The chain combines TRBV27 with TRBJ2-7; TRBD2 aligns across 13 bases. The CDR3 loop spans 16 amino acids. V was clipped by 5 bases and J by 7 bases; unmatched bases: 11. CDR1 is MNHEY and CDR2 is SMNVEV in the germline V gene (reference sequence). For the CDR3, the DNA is TGTGCCAGCAGTACCTTAACTAGCGGGAGGGCCTGGGAGCAGTACTTC. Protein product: CASSTLTSGRAWEQYF.

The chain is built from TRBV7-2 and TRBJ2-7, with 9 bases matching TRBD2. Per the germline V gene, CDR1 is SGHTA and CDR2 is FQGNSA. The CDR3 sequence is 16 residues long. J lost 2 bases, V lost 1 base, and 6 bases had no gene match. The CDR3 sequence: CASSLDSGGTPYEQYF. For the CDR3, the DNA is TGTGCCAGCAGCTTAGATAGCGGGGGTACTCCCTACGAGCAGTACTTC. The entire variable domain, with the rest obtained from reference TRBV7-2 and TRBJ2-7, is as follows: GAGVSQSPSNKVTEKGKDVELRCDPISGHTALYWYRQSLGQGLEFLIYFQGNSAPDKSGLPSDRFSAERTGGSVSTLTIQRTQQEDSAVYLCASSLDSGGTPYEQYFGPGTRLTVT.

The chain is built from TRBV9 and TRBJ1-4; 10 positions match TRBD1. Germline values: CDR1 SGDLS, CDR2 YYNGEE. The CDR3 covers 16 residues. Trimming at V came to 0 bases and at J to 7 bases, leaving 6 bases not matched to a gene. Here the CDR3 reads CASSVEGDRGGEKLFF. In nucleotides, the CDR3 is TGTGCCAGCAGCGTAGAGGGGGACAGGGGAGGTGAAAAACTGTTTTTT.